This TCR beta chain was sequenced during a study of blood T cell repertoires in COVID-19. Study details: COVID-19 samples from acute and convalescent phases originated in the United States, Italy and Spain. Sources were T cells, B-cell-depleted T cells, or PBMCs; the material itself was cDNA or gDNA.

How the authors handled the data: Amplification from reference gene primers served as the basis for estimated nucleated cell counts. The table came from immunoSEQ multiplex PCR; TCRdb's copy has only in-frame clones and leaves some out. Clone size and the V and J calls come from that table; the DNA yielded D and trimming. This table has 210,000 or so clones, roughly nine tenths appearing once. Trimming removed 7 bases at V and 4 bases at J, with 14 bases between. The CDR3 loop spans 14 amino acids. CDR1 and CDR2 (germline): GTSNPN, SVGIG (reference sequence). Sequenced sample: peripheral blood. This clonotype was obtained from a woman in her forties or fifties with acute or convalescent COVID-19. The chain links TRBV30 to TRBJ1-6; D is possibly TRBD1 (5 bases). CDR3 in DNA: TGTGCCTTGAAACAGGAGAGGTATAATTCACCCCTCCACTTT. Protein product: CALKQERYNSPLHF. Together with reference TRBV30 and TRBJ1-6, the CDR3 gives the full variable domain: SQTIHQWPATLVQPVGSPLSLECTVEGTSNPNLYWYRQAAGRGLQLLFYSVGIGQISSEVPQNLSASRPQDRQFILSSKKLLLSDSGFYLCALKQERYNSPLHFGNGTRLTVT.